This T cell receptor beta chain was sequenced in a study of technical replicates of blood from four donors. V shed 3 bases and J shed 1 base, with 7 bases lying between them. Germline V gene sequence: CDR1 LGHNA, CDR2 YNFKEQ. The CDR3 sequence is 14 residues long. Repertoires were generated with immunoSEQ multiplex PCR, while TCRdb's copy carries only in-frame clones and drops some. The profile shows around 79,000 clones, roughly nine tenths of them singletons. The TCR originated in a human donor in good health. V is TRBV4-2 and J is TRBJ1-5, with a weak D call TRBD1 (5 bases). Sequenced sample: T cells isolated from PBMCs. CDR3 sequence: CASSQGGSNQPQHF. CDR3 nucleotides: TGTGCCAGCAGCCAGGGGGGAAGCAATCAGCCCCAGCATTTT.